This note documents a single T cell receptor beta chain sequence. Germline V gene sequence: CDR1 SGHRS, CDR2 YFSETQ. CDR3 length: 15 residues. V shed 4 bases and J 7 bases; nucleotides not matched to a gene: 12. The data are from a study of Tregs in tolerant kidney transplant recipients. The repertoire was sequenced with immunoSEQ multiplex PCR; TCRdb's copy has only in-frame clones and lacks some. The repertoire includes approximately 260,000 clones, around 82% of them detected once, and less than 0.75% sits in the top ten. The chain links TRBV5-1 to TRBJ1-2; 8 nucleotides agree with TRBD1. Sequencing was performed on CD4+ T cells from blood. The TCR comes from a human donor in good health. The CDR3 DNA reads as TGCGCCAGCAGCAATTCCGGACAGGGTCTGGGTGGCTACACCTTC. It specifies CASSNSGQGLGGYTF.